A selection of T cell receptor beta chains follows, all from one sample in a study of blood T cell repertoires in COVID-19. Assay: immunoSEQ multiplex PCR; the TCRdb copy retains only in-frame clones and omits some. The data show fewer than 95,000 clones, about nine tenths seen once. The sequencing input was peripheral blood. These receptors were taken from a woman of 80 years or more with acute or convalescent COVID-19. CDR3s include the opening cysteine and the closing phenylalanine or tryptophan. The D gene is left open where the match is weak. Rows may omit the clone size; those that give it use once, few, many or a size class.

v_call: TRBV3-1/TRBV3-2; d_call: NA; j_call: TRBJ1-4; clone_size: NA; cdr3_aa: CASSQAGVGEKLFF; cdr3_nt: TGTGCCAGCAGCCAAGCAGGGGTAGGTGAAAAACTGTTTTTT
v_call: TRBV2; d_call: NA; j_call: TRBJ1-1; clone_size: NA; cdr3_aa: CASTIASSAAYTEAFF; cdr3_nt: TGTGCCAGCACCATAGCTTCCTCGGCGGCTTACACTGAAGCTTTCTTT
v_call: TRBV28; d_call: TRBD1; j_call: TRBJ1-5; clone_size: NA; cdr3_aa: CASSLFGGQYTNQPQHF; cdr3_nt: TGTGCCAGCAGTTTATTTGGGGGACAGTACACCAATCAGCCCCAGCATTTT
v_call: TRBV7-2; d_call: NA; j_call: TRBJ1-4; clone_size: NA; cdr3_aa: CASSRGGGNEKLFF; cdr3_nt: TGTGCCAGCAGCCGGGGGGGAGGAAATGAAAAACTGTTTTTT
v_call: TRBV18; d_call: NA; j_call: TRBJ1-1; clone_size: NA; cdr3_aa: CASSPVSGTEAFF; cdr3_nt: TGTGCCAGCTCACCGGTATCGGGGACTGAAGCTTTCTTT
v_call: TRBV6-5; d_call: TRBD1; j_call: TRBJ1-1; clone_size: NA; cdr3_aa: CASSWNRGPAFF; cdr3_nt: TGTGCCAGCAGTTGGAACAGGGGGCCCGCTTTCTTT
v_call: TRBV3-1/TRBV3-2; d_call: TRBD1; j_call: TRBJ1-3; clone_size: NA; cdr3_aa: CASSSRQGALSGNTIYF; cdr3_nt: TGTGCCAGCAGCTCTCGGCAGGGGGCCCTCTCTGGAAACACCATATATTTT
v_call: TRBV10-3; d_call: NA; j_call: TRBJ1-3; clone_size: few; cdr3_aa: CAISGDNGNTIYF; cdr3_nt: TGTGCCATCAGTGGGGACAATGGAAACACCATATATTTT
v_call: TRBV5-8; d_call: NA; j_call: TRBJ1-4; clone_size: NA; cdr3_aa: CASSLAPQGSNEKLFF; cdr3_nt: TGTGCCAGCAGCTTGGCGCCACAGGGTTCTAATGAAAAACTGTTTTTT
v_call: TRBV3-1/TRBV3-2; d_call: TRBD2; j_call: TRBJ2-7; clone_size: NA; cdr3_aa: CASSLNTPGGPGEQYF; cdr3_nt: TGTGCCAGCAGCCTCAACACACCGGGAGGGCCAGGCGAGCAGTACTTC
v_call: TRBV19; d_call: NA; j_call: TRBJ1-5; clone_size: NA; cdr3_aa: CASSKQGNQPQHF; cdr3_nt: TGTGCCAGTAGTAAACAGGGTAATCAGCCCCAGCATTTT
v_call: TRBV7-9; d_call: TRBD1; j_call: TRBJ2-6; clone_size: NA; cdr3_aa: CASSQGQGGSGANVLTF; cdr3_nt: TGTGCCAGCAGCCAGGGACAGGGGGGCTCTGGGGCCAACGTCCTGACTTTC
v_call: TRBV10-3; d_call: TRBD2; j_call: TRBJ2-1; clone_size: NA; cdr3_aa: CAISEKAGVGSEQFF; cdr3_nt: TGTGCCATCAGTGAGAAAGCGGGAGTGGGGAGTGAGCAGTTCTTC
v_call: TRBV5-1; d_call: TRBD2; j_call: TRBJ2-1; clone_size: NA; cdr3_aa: CASSPKTGTRIINEQFF; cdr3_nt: TGCGCCAGCAGCCCGAAAACCGGGACTAGAATTATCAATGAGCAGTTCTTC